The clone carrying this TCR beta chain was seen more than once but under ten times. Overnight CMV lysate stimulation of fresh PBMCs defined donor CMV status by CD4+ IFNgamma. Deletions cut 3 bases from V and 2 bases from J, with 11 bases between. Per the germline V gene, CDR1 is MDHEN and CDR2 is SYDVKM. The CDR3 is 14 residues long. These data originate in a study of naive and memory T cell subsets. An equimolar mix of two oligonucleotides served as the beta constant-region primer for TRBC1 and TRBC2. Four rounds of PCR amplified the ligated cDNA using nested alpha and beta constant-region primers plus SP2. TCRdb reprocessed the UMI-ligation and nested PCR reads via MiXCR and lists one record per CDR3 protein. Among about 2,800 distinct CDR3 sequences, about 7.3% were seen once, and the ten largest hold 79%.

Sequencing input: effector memory CD8+ T cells from blood. Subset: effector memory, CD45RA- CD27-. The chain employs TRBV28 and TRBJ2-7; perhaps TRBD2 as D (5 bases). This TCR came from a human donor in good health. The CDR3 nucleotides are TGTGCCAGCAGTTTCCTAGCCGGGACCTACGAGCAGTACTTC. This gives the protein CASSFLAGTYEQYF.